What follows are 10 T cell receptor beta chains derived from one specimen sequenced in a study of cytomegalovirus exposure and HLA in healthy donors. Profiling relied on immunoSEQ multiplex PCR, and the TCRdb table lists in-frame clones only, not all of them. The table lists 150,000 to 200,000 clones, roughly nine tenths of them singletons. Sequencing used PBMCs. The source is a woman under 30 in good health and CMV-seropositive.

The rearrangement uses TRBV4-3 and TRBJ2-1; TRBD2 aligns across 15 bases. Germline-derived CDR1 and CDR2 are LGHNA and YSLEER. V gave up 4 bases and J gave up 2 bases; unmatched junction bases: 3. The CDR3 sequence is 17 residues long. The CDR3: CASSRGLAGGTYNEQFF. DNA for the CDR3: TGCGCCAGCAGCCGGGGACTAGCGGGAGGAACCTACAATGAGCAGTTCTTC.

The rearrangement uses TRBV6-6 and TRBJ1-2, with D unresolved. This CDR3 has 12 residues. In germline, CDR1 is MNHNY, CDR2 SVGAGI (reference sequence). Trimming stripped 2 bases from V and 6 bases from J, with 7 bases between. The CDR3 DNA reads TGTGCCAGCAGTTACGAGGGTGATGGCTACACCTTC. Its translation is CASSYEGDGYTF.

The chain uses TRBV2 and TRBJ2-7, with TRBD1 identical over 10 bases. This CDR3 comprises 14 residues. The J segment lost 4 bases and the V segment lost 8 bases, leaving 8 bases of the junction unmatched. Germline CDR1 and CDR2: SNHLY and FYNNEI. CDR3 DNA sequence: TGTGCCAGCCGACAGGACAGGGGGGAGTACGAGCAGTACTTC. Residues: CASRQDRGEYEQYF.

The CDR3 region has the DNA TGTGCCAGCAGCTTGGCAGGGGGCTCAGGAGGCTACACCTTC. Translated, it gives CASSLAGGSGGYTF. The rearrangement joins TRBV7-6 to TRBJ1-2; 8 bases map to TRBD1. The junction had 8 bases not matched to a gene; V was cut back by 3 bases and J by 8 bases. This CDR3 region has 14 residues. CDR1 is SGHVS and CDR2 is FNYEAQ in the germline V gene.

V usage is TRBV30 and J usage is TRBJ2-3; TRBD2 matches at 11 bases. V dropped 0 bases and J dropped 2; count of bases not matched to a gene: 13. Germline CDR1 is GTSNPN and CDR2 is SVGIG (reference sequence). There are 19 residues in the CDR3. CDR3: CAWSVQSGTSGLFTDTQYF. The CDR3 DNA reads TGTGCCTGGAGTGTACAATCAGGGACTAGCGGACTGTTCACAGATACGCAGTATTTT. The full variable domain, its missing parts supplied by reference TRBV30 and TRBJ2-3, is SQTIHQWPATLVQPVGSPLSLECTVEGTSNPNLYWYRQAAGRGLQLLFYSVGIGQISSEVPQNLSASRPQDRQFILSSKKLLLSDSGFYLCAWSVQSGTSGLFTDTQYFGPGTRLTVL.

Of note for this clone: This same CDR3 is encoded by further DNA sequences in the sample. The gene calls are TRBV28 and TRBJ2-5; D gene ambiguous. The CDR3 contains 11 residues. The germline V and J ends were trimmed by 6 bases and 5 bases, with 7 bases remaining between them. CDR1 is MDHEN and CDR2 is SYDVKM in the germline V gene. The CDR3 region has the DNA TGTGCCAGCAGCCCTCGGGAGACCCAGTACTTC. It translates to CASSPRETQYF.

The V and J genes are TRBV10-3 and TRBJ1-4, with 10 bases that match TRBD1. Unmatched junction bases numbered 3, after V lost 8 bases and J lost 6 bases. This CDR3 is built from 13 residues. In germline, CDR1 is ENHRY, CDR2 SYGVKD. The CDR3 nucleotides are TGTGCCATCCCGGACAGGGGGGATGAAAAACTGTTTTTT. This encodes CAIPDRGDEKLFF.

The chain carries TRBV6-1 and TRBJ2-7; the D gene is possibly TRBD2 (5 bases). Between the trimmed V and J ends, which lost 4 bases and 3 bases, there was a span of 16 bases. The length of the CDR3 is 15 residues. The germline CDR1 and CDR2 sequences are MNHNS and SASEGT. CDR3 loop: CASSVTQTADYEQYF. CDR3 in DNA: TGTGCCAGCAGTGTGACTCAAACAGCGGACTACGAGCAGTACTTC.

The gene calls are TRBV23-1 and TRBJ2-3; 8 positions agree with TRBD1. TRBV23-1 is treated as an ORF (open reading frame) with a function not yet certain. With V trimmed by 4 bases and J by 4 bases, 4 bases remained unmatched. The CDR3 extends over 14 amino acids. CDR3 DNA sequence: TGCGCCAGCAGTCCCCGACAGGGGCCAGATACGCAGTATTTT. Its translation is CASSPRQGPDTQYF.

V is TRBV6-1 and J is TRBJ2-3; D unresolved. The CDR3 covers 10 residues. Trimming stripped 5 bases from V and 7 bases from J, with 4 bases between. Germline CDR1 is MNHNS and CDR2 is SASEGT. The CDR3 nucleotides are TGTGCCAGCAGTTCGTATACGCAGTATTTT. It translates to CASSSYTQYF.